This TCR beta chain came from a study of blood T cell repertoires in COVID-19. Participants, 18 to 89 years old, spanned approximately 26 US areas. Recovered participants had two consecutive negative NP/OP PCR tests, healthcare professional clearance, or symptom resolution. This CDR3 has 12 amino acids. In germline, CDR1 is SGHRS, CDR2 YFSETQ. V was clipped by 3 bases and J by 8 bases, with 11 bases between them. Per the original methods: Estimates of nucleated cell counts were drawn from the amplification of reference gene primers. Sequenced by immunoSEQ multiplex PCR; TCRdb stores in-frame clones only, minus some. D and trimming come from the DNA, and the V and J calls and clone size come from that table. The table lists a few hundred thousand clones, 90% of them singletons, with more than 0.55% in the top ten.

The chain is built from TRBV5-1 and TRBJ1-2; D remains unclear. Sequencing input: PBMCs or T cells enriched from blood (not recorded which). This clonotype was obtained from a man younger than 30 who had recovered from COVID-19. CDR3 loop: CASSSPGSGYTF. The CDR3 DNA sequence: TGCGCCAGCAGCTCGCCAGGAAGCGGCTACACCTTC.